Listed below are T cell receptor beta chains from one sample, sequenced in a study of T cell clusters in autoimmune cytopenias. TCRdb re-analyzed the multiplex PCR reads; it lists each CDR3 protein once, without DNA. This sample's table has about 4,000 distinct CDR3 sequences. Sequencing input: peripheral blood. These receptors all come from a human donor with an autoimmune cytopenia or autoimmune hepatitis (not recorded which). CDR3s include the opening cysteine and the closing phenylalanine or tryptophan. Size tells how often a clone was seen (once, few, many) or the class of an expanded clone, and some rows leave it out.

clone size: medium-sized
J gene: TRBJ2-3
V gene: TRBV19
CDR3 protein: CASSITQQGVTQYF

clone size: medium-sized
J gene: TRBJ2-5
V gene: TRBV6-6
CDR3 protein: CASSYSWTGETQYF

clone size: .
J gene: TRBJ2-1
V gene: TRBV30
CDR3 protein: CAWSHKRSYNKQFF

clone size: medium-sized
J gene: TRBJ2-3
V gene: TRBV6-5
CDR3 protein: CASATTGGQSTDTQYF

clone size: medium-sized
J gene: TRBJ2-7
V gene: TRBV12-3/TRBV12-4
CDR3 protein: CASSLVGTGAYEQYF

clone size: medium-sized
J gene: TRBJ1-1
V gene: TRBV19
CDR3 protein: CASMRSTEAFF

clone size: medium-sized
J gene: TRBJ1-4
V gene: TRBV6-5
CDR3 protein: CASSSDTGGREKLFF

clone size: .
J gene: TRBJ2-5
V gene: TRBV5-4
CDR3 protein: CASSLDRAKTQYF

clone size: medium-sized
J gene: TRBJ1-6
V gene: TRBV18
CDR3 protein: CASSQTGVGSPLHF

clone size: medium-sized
J gene: TRBJ2-3
V gene: TRBV19
CDR3 protein: CASSMSILSTDTQYF

clone size: .
J gene: TRBJ2-3
V gene: TRBV5-4
CDR3 protein: CASSSVGLAGWGRTDTQYF

clone size: medium-sized
J gene: TRBJ2-5
V gene: TRBV11-1
CDR3 protein: CASSLRARETQYF

clone size: medium-sized
J gene: TRBJ2-1
V gene: TRBV6-4
CDR3 protein: CASSGGDYNEQFF

clone size: medium-sized
J gene: TRBJ2-7
V gene: TRBV29-1
CDR3 protein: CSGRTALGEQYF

clone size: medium-sized
J gene: TRBJ2-2
V gene: TRBV19
CDR3 protein: CASRPTATGELFF

clone size: .
J gene: TRBJ2-4
V gene: TRBV11-1
CDR3 protein: CASSLSREVDIQYF

clone size: medium-sized
J gene: TRBJ1-2
V gene: TRBV6-5
CDR3 protein: CASSMGQGYNYGYTF